This TCR beta chain is from a study of blood T cell repertoires in COVID-19. Overall study context: Samples came from the United States, Italy and Spain, spanning acute and convalescent COVID-19. Sources were T cells, B-cell-depleted T cells, or PBMCs; the material itself was cDNA or gDNA.

This CDR3 has 11 amino acids. Per the germline V gene, CDR1 is SGHTA and CDR2 is FQGNSA. Trimming stripped 3 bases from V and 9 bases from J, with 5 bases between. While infection was still active, Seattle patients were enrolled and then followed longitudinally. TCRdb's copy holds only in-frame clones and misses some; the assay was immunoSEQ multiplex PCR. The data contain over 70,000 clones, nearly 80% of them singletons. The source material was peripheral blood. The sequence was collected from a man in his sixties or seventies with COVID-19, enrolled during active disease. The rearrangement joins TRBV7-2 to TRBJ2-2; D remains unclear. The CDR3 region has the DNA TGTGCCAGCAGCTTTACACGGGAGCTGTTTTTT. This sequence encodes CASSFTRELFF.